The 32 T cell receptor beta chains presented below share a single source sample, sequenced in a study of cytomegalovirus exposure and HLA in healthy donors. PCR employed 60 Vbeta and 13 Jbeta primers. Here immunoSEQ multiplex PCR was the method, and the copy in TCRdb shows in-frame clones only, minus some. The sample lists some 98,000 clones, roughly 70% seen once, with 2% to 3% in the top ten. Sequencing was carried out using PBMCs. The receptors were gathered from a man aged 45-65 years in good health and CMV-seronegative.

DNA of the CDR3: TGTGCCAGCAGCCCCCAGGGGGGCTTGGGGAATTCACCCCTCCACTTT. This encodes CASSPQGGLGNSPLHF. The chain links TRBV9 to TRBJ1-6; the match to TRBD1 covers 7 bases. The V gene end was trimmed by 4 bases and the J gene end by 7 bases; junction bases not matched to a gene: 11. Looked up from germline, CDR1 is SGDLS and CDR2 is YYNGEE. The CDR3 runs 16 residues.

In its sample, this clone was seen a few times. The V and J genes are TRBV27 and TRBJ2-1; D not certain. V was cut by 6 bases and J by 7 bases, with 22 bases left in between. The germline CDR1 and CDR2 sequences are MNHEY and SMNVEV (reference sequence). This CDR3 comprises 16 residues. CDR3 nucleotides: TGTGCCAGCAGAATCACAACAGATAATTCGTTGAATGAGCAGTTCTTC. Translated, it gives CASRITTDNSLNEQFF.

The chain carries TRBV5-1 and TRBJ1-4; 10 positions match TRBD1. CDR3 size: 15 residues. V was clipped by 0 bases and J by 4 bases; unmatched bases: 0. Germline V gene lookup returns CDR1 SGHRS and CDR2 YFSETQ. CDR3 in DNA: TGCGCCAGCAGCTTGGGGGACAGGGGTAATGAAAAACTGTTTTTT. Encoded protein: CASSLGDRGNEKLFF.

This chain joins TRBV2 and TRBJ2-3; 16 nucleotides agree with TRBD2. There are 23 residues in the CDR3. CDR1 SNHLY and CDR2 FYNNEI come from the germline V gene. V gave up 5 bases and J gave up 2 bases; unmatched junction bases: 22. CDR3 sequence (DNA): TGTGCCAGCAGTAAGCCCCGACAGGGGGAGTACGGGACTAGCGGGGGGGCCACAGATACGCAGTATTTT. It encodes CASSKPRQGEYGTSGGATDTQYF.

This chain links TRBV7-2 with TRBJ2-2, with 7 bases aligning to TRBD1. The CDR3 covers 14 residues. Trimming removed 4 bases from V and 4 bases from J; junction bases left unmatched: 3. Per the germline V gene, CDR1 is SGHTA and CDR2 is FQGNSA. The CDR3 nucleotides read TGTGCCAGCAGCTACTCAGGGGGCACCGGGGAGCTGTTTTTT. The encoded protein is CASSYSGGTGELFF.

In DNA form, the CDR3 reads TGTGCCAGCAGCTTAGAGGGACAGGGCTCTGGCTACACCTTC. This sequence encodes CASSLEGQGSGYTF. The chain carries TRBV7-9 and TRBJ1-2; 9 positions match TRBD1. This CDR3 is 14 amino acids long. The V gene end was trimmed by 1 base and the J gene end by 7 bases; junction bases not matched to a gene: 4. The germline V gene has CDR1 SEHNR and CDR2 FQNEAQ (reference sequence).

V usage is TRBV9 and J usage is TRBJ2-1, with 7 bases fitting TRBD1. The germline V gene encodes CDR1 SGDLS and CDR2 YYNGEE. The CDR3 extends over 14 amino acids. V shed 4 bases, J shed 7 bases, and the junction held 8 bases outside the gene matches. As DNA, the CDR3 is TGTGCCAGCAGCCCCGGCCCAGGGGGAAATGAGCAGTTCTTC. This translates into CASSPGPGGNEQFF.

This clone was seen just once. CDR3 sequence: CASRSSGSSYNEQFF. CDR3 coding DNA: TGTGCCAGCAGGTCTAGCGGGAGCTCCTACAATGAGCAGTTCTTC. The rearrangement uses TRBV7-9 and TRBJ2-1; 10 bases line up with TRBD2. J gave up 0 bases and V 6 bases, and 2 bases lay outside the gene matches. Germline assignment: CDR1 SEHNR and CDR2 FQNEAQ (reference sequence). The CDR3 consists of 15 residues.

J is TRBJ2-1 and V is TRBV10-2, with 15 positions matching TRBD2. Germline lookup yields CDR1 WSHSY and CDR2 SAAADI. Trimming removed 6 bases from V and 7 bases from J; junction bases left unmatched: 13. CDR3 length equals 18 residues. CDR3 DNA sequence: TGCGCCAGCAGACCTGGACTAGCGGGGGGGTTAAGGGTGAATGAGCAGTTCTTC. It codes for CASRPGLAGGLRVNEQFF.

The gene calls are TRBV13 and TRBJ1-3, with D maybe TRBD1 (5 bases). V dropped 5 bases and J dropped 0 bases, with 8 bases sitting between them. This CDR3 contains 14 residues. The germline V gene has CDR1 PRHDT and CDR2 FYEKMQ (reference sequence). CDR3 loop: CASSKGFSGNTIYF. CDR3 DNA: TGTGCCAGCAGCAAGGGGTTCTCTGGAAACACCATATATTTT.

The chain recombines TRBV10-2 with TRBJ1-2; a weak D match, TRBD1 (6 bases). V lost 2 bases, J lost 4 bases, and 14 bases lay in between. This CDR3 is built from 15 residues. Germline V gives CDR1 WSHSY, CDR2 SAAADI. The chain's CDR3 is CASSEVWGRIYGYTF. CDR3 nucleotides: TGCGCCAGCAGTGAGGTGTGGGGGCGGATCTATGGCTACACCTTC.

The J gene is TRBJ1-1, the V gene TRBV6-6; 8 positions agree with TRBD1. The CDR3 covers 15 residues. CDR1 is MNHNY, CDR2 SVGAGI, per germline (reference sequence). Trimming cost V 4 bases and J 1 base; bases outside gene matches: 5. The CDR3 DNA reads as TGTGCCAGCAGTTGGACAGGGATAGGGAACACTGAAGCTTTCTTT. Residues: CASSWTGIGNTEAFF.

This clone was observed once. The chain is built from TRBV10-1 and TRBJ1-1; 8 bases line up with TRBD1. CDR1 WNHNN and CDR2 SYGVQD come from the germline V gene (reference sequence). This CDR3 has 14 amino acids. The junction had 4 bases not matched to a gene; V was cut back by 3 bases and J by 4 bases. The CDR3 bases are TGCGCCAGCAGTGATAGGACAGGGAGCACTGAAGCTTTCTTT. Translating it yields CASSDRTGSTEAFF.

The chain links TRBV5-8 to TRBJ2-7; TRBD2 might be the D (5 bases). The CDR3 is made up of 13 amino acids. Germline lookup yields CDR1 SGHTS and CDR2 YDEGEE. Trimming pared 2 bases from V and 2 bases from J, leaving 8 bases between. The CDR3 DNA reads as TGTGCCAGCAGCTTCTCCGGGACCTACGAGCAGTACTTC. It codes for CASSFSGTYEQYF.

A few counts support this clone. V is TRBV27 and J is TRBJ2-3; D is unclear. Trimming cost V 1 base and J 1 base, with 6 bases left between them. The germline V gene encodes CDR1 MNHEY and CDR2 SMNVEV (reference sequence). The CDR3 is 14 amino acids. The CDR3 is CASSLFPGTDTQYF. The CDR3 DNA reads as TGTGCCAGCAGTTTATTTCCGGGCACAGATACGCAGTATTTT.

The chain links TRBV18 to TRBJ2-1, with D perhaps matching TRBD2 (5 bases). The CDR3 loop spans 14 amino acids. Trimming took 3 bases from V and 0 from J, leaving 6 bases between them. Germline CDR1 KGHSH, CDR2 LQKENI. This CDR3 is CASSPAGSYNEQFF. CDR3 DNA sequence: TGTGCCAGCTCACCGGCGGGCTCCTACAATGAGCAGTTCTTC.

V gene TRBV28 combines with J gene TRBJ1-1, with D perhaps TRBD1 (5 bases). The CDR3 length is 13 residues. Germline V gene sequence: CDR1 MDHEN, CDR2 SYDVKM. Trimming took off 4 bases at V and 5 bases at J, with 11 bases between the two ends. The chain's CDR3 is CASSWGYHTEAFF. CDR3 bases: TGTGCCAGCAGTTGGGGCTATCATACTGAAGCTTTCTTT. The full variable domain, with the rest looked up from reference TRBV28 and TRBJ1-1, is DVKVTQSSRYLVKRTGEKVFLECVQDMDHENMFWYRQDPGLGLRLIYFSYDVKMKEKGDIPEGYSVSREKKERFSLILESASTNQTSMYLCASSWGYHTEAFFGQGTRLTVV.

The chain carries TRBV10-2 and TRBJ2-2, with D perhaps TRBD1 (6 bases). Looked up from germline, CDR1 is WSHSY and CDR2 is SAAADI. Trimming took 8 bases from V and 5 from J, leaving 18 bases between them. The CDR3 is 15 amino acids. In DNA, the CDR3 is TGCGCCAGCGCTTTGTACAGGGTCCGGACCGGGGAGCTGTTTTTT. Its protein is CASALYRVRTGELFF.

V gene TRBV29-1 combines with J gene TRBJ2-7, with 7 bases that match TRBD2. The trim removed 6 bases at V and 3 bases at J, leaving 8 bases unmatched. The CDR3 sequence is 13 residues long. Germline values: CDR1 SQVTM, CDR2 ANQGSEA. The CDR3 nucleotides are TGCAGCGTGCGTGGGGGAGGGGACTACGAGCAGTACTTC. Amino acids: CSVRGGGDYEQYF.

V is TRBV5-1 and J is TRBJ2-1; 7 nucleotides line up with TRBD2. The germline CDR1 and CDR2 sequences are SGHRS and YFSETQ. V gave up 4 bases and J gave up 3 bases; unmatched junction bases: 7. The CDR3 totals 15 residues. The CDR3 coding sequence is TGCGCCAGCAGCCCGGGCTCGGGAGGCTACAATGAGCAGTTCTTC. Amino acid sequence: CASSPGSGGYNEQFF. Full variable domain (outside the CDR3, taken from reference TRBV5-1 and TRBJ2-1): KAGVTQTPRYLIKTRGQQVTLSCSPISGHRSVSWYQQTPGQGLQFLFEYFSETQRNKGNFPGRFSGRQFSNSRSEMNVSTLELGDSALYLCASSPGSGGYNEQFFGPGTRLTVL.

The chain joins TRBV29-1 to TRBJ2-7; maybe TRBD2 (6 bases). This CDR3 has 13 amino acids. The germline V gene encodes CDR1 SQVTM and CDR2 ANQGSEA. The V end lost 1 base, the J end lost 4 bases, and 11 bases lay between the germline ends. The DNA for the CDR3 is TGCAGCGTTGAAGTTGCGGGGCGGTACGAGCAGTACTTC. This sequence encodes CSVEVAGRYEQYF.

The chain employs TRBV5-4 and TRBJ2-2; TRBD2 aligns across 9 bases. After removal of 0 bases from V and 0 bases from J, the junction contained 6 bases not matched to a gene. The CDR3 extends over 18 amino acids. The V gene's germline CDR1 is SGHNT and CDR2 YYREEE (reference sequence). CDR3 region: CASSLGKAGGANTGELFF. The DNA for the CDR3 is TGTGCCAGCAGCTTGGGGAAAGCGGGAGGTGCGAACACCGGGGAGCTGTTTTTT. Full variable domain (remainder filled in from reference TRBV5-4 and TRBJ2-2): ETGVTQSPTHLIKTRGQQVTLRCSSQSGHNTVSWYQQALGQGPQFIFQYYREEENGRGNFPPRFSGLQFPNYSSELNVNALELDDSALYLCASSLGKAGGANTGELFFGEGSRLTVL.

The V call is TRBV7-2, the J call TRBJ2-5; 10 bases align to TRBD2. The trim removed 4 bases at V and 2 bases at J, leaving 4 bases unmatched. The CDR3 runs to 15 residues. Looked up from germline, CDR1 is SGHTA and CDR2 is FQGNSA. The CDR3 region has the DNA TGTGCCAGCAGCTGGACTAGCGGCACACAAGAGACCCAGTACTTC. Protein product: CASSWTSGTQETQYF.

This clone was counted once. V usage is TRBV19 and J usage is TRBJ1-1; 7 nucleotides line up with TRBD1. The CDR3 length is 15 residues. The V segment lost 3 bases and the J segment 3 bases; nucleotides outside the gene matches: 7. Germline values: CDR1 LNHDA, CDR2 SQIVND (reference sequence). The CDR3 bases are TGTGCCAGTAGTATCACCTACAGGGGAGACACTGAAGCTTTCTTT. Translation gives CASSITYRGDTEAFF.

The V call is TRBV7-2, the J call TRBJ2-3; TRBD2 is a possible D gene (5 bases). Trimming pared 4 bases from V and 6 bases from J, leaving 20 bases between. The CDR3 contains 16 residues. Looked up from germline, CDR1 is SGHTA and CDR2 is FQGNSA. The CDR3: CASSSLRGLKVDTQYF. The CDR3 DNA reads TGTGCCAGCAGCTCCCTACGGGGTCTGAAGGTGGATACGCAGTATTTT.

This chain uses TRBV27 with TRBJ2-2; 9 nucleotides line up with TRBD2. CDR1 is MNHEY, CDR2 SMNVEV, per germline (reference sequence). CDR3 length: 17 residues. The trim removed 6 bases at V and 9 bases at J, leaving 17 bases unmatched. DNA for the CDR3: TGTGCCAGCAGCATCCCTGGGAGCGGGAGGCCTCCCAGGGAGCTGTTTTTT. Its protein product is CASSIPGSGRPPRELFF.

The rearrangement links TRBV7-9 to TRBJ2-3, with TRBD1 matching over 7 bases. V was clipped by 1 base and J by 4 bases; unmatched bases: 5. Germline CDR1 SEHNR, CDR2 FQNEAQ (reference sequence). This CDR3 has 15 amino acids. The DNA for the CDR3 is TGTGCCAGCAGCTTAGTAGACAGGGTTGCAGATACGCAGTATTTT. It codes for CASSLVDRVADTQYF.

V usage is TRBV19 and J usage is TRBJ1-1, with 7 bases lining up with TRBD1. V lost 7 bases and J lost 0; bases outside the gene matches: 8. The CDR3 consists of 15 residues. CDR1 is LNHDA, CDR2 SQIVND, per germline (reference sequence). The DNA of the CDR3 is TGTGCCAGTAAAAAAGGGGGCGCCATGAACACTGAAGCTTTCTTT. Protein sequence: CASKKGGAMNTEAFF.

The CDR3 here is CASQGGLAGAYSYNEQFF. CDR3 sequence (DNA): TGTGCCAGCCAAGGAGGACTAGCGGGAGCGTACTCCTACAATGAGCAGTTCTTC. The chain employs TRBV27 and TRBJ2-1; 13 nucleotides agree with TRBD2. The junction had 10 bases not matched to a gene; V was cut back by 8 bases and J by 0 bases. The CDR3 covers 18 residues. Germline V gene data show CDR1 as MNHEY and CDR2 as SMNVEV (reference sequence).

The chain combines TRBV2 with TRBJ1-5; TRBD1 agrees at 11 bases. The germline V gene encodes CDR1 SNHLY and CDR2 FYNNEI. The CDR3 length is 16 residues. The J segment lost 1 base and the V segment lost 5 bases, leaving 4 bases of the junction unmatched. CDR3 in amino acids: CASSPRDRGSNQPQHF. Written as DNA, the CDR3 is TGTGCCAGCAGTCCGCGGGACAGGGGGAGCAATCAGCCCCAGCATTTT.

The rearrangement links TRBV6-1 to TRBJ1-1; D is uncertain. The V and J ends lost 5 bases and 2 bases respectively, with 15 bases between them. Germline loops: CDR1 MNHNS, CDR2 SASEGT. The CDR3 has 15 amino acids. The CDR3 coding sequence is TGTGCCAGCAGTCTAGCCATGTCTCGTAACACTGAAGCTTTCTTT. Amino acids: CASSLAMSRNTEAFF.

The chain uses TRBV6-5 and TRBJ1-4, with no clear D. CDR1 MNHEY and CDR2 SVGAGI come from the germline V gene. Trimming pared 8 bases from V and 0 bases from J, leaving 10 bases between. The CDR3 length is 14 residues. This CDR3 reads CASSEGATNEKLFF. The CDR3 coding sequence is TGTGCCAGCTCAGAGGGAGCAACTAATGAAAAACTGTTTTTT.